These T cell receptor beta chains were read from a single sample in a study of cytomegalovirus exposure and HLA in healthy donors. Profiling relied on immunoSEQ multiplex PCR, and the TCRdb table lists in-frame clones only, not all of them. Of fewer than 200,000 clones in the sample, approximately 84% were seen once. Sequenced input: PBMCs. These TCRs come from a girl under three years old in good health and CMV-seronegative. Both conserved end residues are part of each CDR3. The D gene is left open where the match is weak. Where a row states a size, it is once, few, many or the class of an expanded clone; other rows omit it.

clone size	V gene	D gene	J gene	CDR3 protein	CDR3 DNA
.	TRBV27	TRBD2	TRBJ2-1	CASRQPGLANYNEQFF	TGTGCCAGCAGACAACCGGGACTAGCGAACTACAATGAGCAGTTCTTC
.	TRBV15	TRBD1	TRBJ2-5	CATSDRGSETQYF	TGTGCCACCAGTGACAGGGGATCAGAGACCCAGTACTTC
.	TRBV5-4	.	TRBJ2-6	CASSLGAGITTGANVLTF	TGTGCCAGCAGCTTGGGCGCAGGGATCACGACTGGGGCCAACGTCCTGACTTTC
.	TRBV29-1	.	TRBJ2-7	CSVDGSQGSTYEQYF	TGCAGCGTTGATGGTAGTCAGGGAAGCACCTACGAGCAGTACTTC
.	TRBV21-1	.	TRBJ2-7	CASSNAPFSGKAVHEQYF	TGTGCCAGCAGCAACGCCCCATTTAGCGGGAAAGCCGTCCACGAGCAGTACTTC
.	TRBV6-1	.	TRBJ1-1	CAGGGNTEAFF	TGTGCCGGAGGTGGGAACACTGAAGCTTTCTTT
.	TRBV11-2	TRBD2	TRBJ2-5	CASSLALSGAETQYF	TGTGCCAGCAGCTTAGCCCTTAGCGGGGCAGAGACCCAGTACTTC
.	TRBV6-5	TRBD1	TRBJ1-2	CASSYPDRAGYTF	TGTGCCAGCAGTTACCCGGACAGGGCGGGCTACACCTTC
.	TRBV5-4	TRBD1	TRBJ1-2	CASSQPGQAYGYTF	TGTGCCAGCAGTCAGCCGGGACAGGCCTATGGCTACACCTTC
.	TRBV19	.	TRBJ1-1	CATRAQGKLNTEAFF	TGTGCCACCCGCGCCCAGGGGAAGTTGAACACTGAAGCTTTCTTT
.	TRBV27	TRBD1	TRBJ2-7	CASSHLDPGQVSYEQYF	TGTGCCAGCAGCCACCTCGACCCGGGACAGGTGTCCTACGAGCAGTACTTC
.	TRBV4-1	.	TRBJ2-7	CASSQVRGVHSSYEQYF	TGCGCCAGCAGCCAAGTCCGCGGGGTCCATTCCTCCTACGAGCAGTACTTC
.	TRBV19	TRBD1	TRBJ1-2	CASSETGDYGYTF	TGTGCCAGTAGTGAAACAGGGGACTATGGCTACACCTTC
.	TRBV6-6	TRBD2	TRBJ2-1	CASSRATSGEQFF	TGTGCCAGCAGCCGGGCGACTAGCGGTGAGCAGTTCTTC
.	TRBV7-3	.	TRBJ2-1	CASSLLRGGASDEQFF	TGTGCCAGCAGCCTACTTAGGGGGGGGGCGTCTGATGAGCAGTTCTTC
.	TRBV7-9	.	TRBJ1-1	CASSLAGLWETEAFF	TGTGCCAGCAGCTTAGCGGGACTTTGGGAGACTGAAGCTTTCTTT
.	TRBV29-1	.	TRBJ2-3	CSVEGQRASPDTQYF	TGCAGCGTTGAAGGACAGAGAGCGTCCCCAGATACGCAGTATTTT
.	TRBV18	.	TRBJ1-2	CASSPRVSEDGYTF	TGTGCCAGCTCACCACGGGTAAGCGAGGATGGCTACACCTTC
.	TRBV6-5	TRBD1	TRBJ1-2	CASSSDRGDPYGYTF	TGTGCCAGCAGCTCCGACAGGGGCGACCCCTATGGCTACACCTTC
.	TRBV27	.	TRBJ1-2	CASSLKALREPDYGYTF	TGTGCCAGCAGTTTAAAGGCCCTCAGGGAACCTGACTATGGCTACACCTTC
.	TRBV4-1	.	TRBJ1-5	CASSQDSAGSNQPQHF	TGCGCCAGCAGCCAAGATAGCGCGGGTTCCAATCAGCCCCAGCATTTT
.	TRBV30	TRBD1	TRBJ1-1	CAWWRQGQAFF	TGTGCCTGGTGGAGACAGGGGCAGGCTTTCTTT
few	TRBV7-2	.	TRBJ2-7	CASSRYRSYEQYF	TGTGCCAGCAGCCGCTATAGATCCTACGAGCAGTACTTC
.	TRBV2	.	TRBJ1-5	CASSNAQGRGQPQHF	TGTGCCAGCAGCAATGCACAGGGAAGGGGACAGCCCCAGCATTTT
.	TRBV7-9	TRBD2	TRBJ2-1	CASSYLLAGGPEQFF	TGTGCCAGCAGCTATTTACTAGCGGGAGGGCCGGAGCAGTTCTTC
once	TRBV30	TRBD2	TRBJ2-3	CARAGGPTDTQYF	TGTGCACGGGCGGGAGGGCCAACAGATACGCAGTATTTT
.	TRBV19	.	TRBJ1-1	CASSLQQGWDTEAFF	TGTGCCAGTAGTCTACAACAGGGTTGGGACACTGAAGCTTTCTTT
.	TRBV6-5	TRBD2	TRBJ2-3	CASTLGRGGTQYF	TGTGCCAGCACCCTGGGGAGGGGAGGTACGCAGTATTTT
.	TRBV9	TRBD2	TRBJ2-1	CASSVRRGANNEQFF	TGTGCCAGCAGCGTACGGCGGGGGGCGAACAATGAGCAGTTCTTC
.	TRBV9	.	TRBJ2-7	CASSPYSGLDEQYF	TGTGCCAGCAGCCCCTACAGTGGACTCGACGAGCAGTACTTC
.	TRBV11-3	TRBD2	TRBJ2-7	CASSSRTSGEGEQYF	TGTGCCAGCAGCTCCCGGACTAGCGGGGAAGGGGAGCAGTACTTC
.	TRBV7-8	TRBD2	TRBJ2-1	CASSLPRLAGVDEQFF	TGTGCCAGCAGCTTACCCCGACTAGCGGGAGTCGATGAGCAGTTCTTC
.	TRBV19	TRBD1	TRBJ1-4	CATTGTGGEKLFF	TGTGCCACCACCGGGACAGGAGGCGAAAAACTGTTTTTT
.	TRBV14	.	TRBJ2-1	CASSSKSRSAYNEQFF	TGTGCCAGCAGCTCTAAATCGCGGTCTGCCTACAATGAGCAGTTCTTC
.	TRBV1	.	TRBJ2-7	CTSSPTSGAFYEQYF	TGCACCAGCAGCCCGACTAGCGGGGCCTTTTACGAGCAGTACTTC
few	TRBV4-3	.	TRBJ2-3	CASSQAGYTDTQYF	TGCGCCAGCAGCCAGGCGGGGTACACAGATACGCAGTATTTT
.	TRBV9	TRBD2	TRBJ2-5	CASSVARGGRQETQYF	TGTGCCAGCAGCGTAGCCCGGGGGGGCAGGCAAGAGACCCAGTACTTC
.	TRBV5-6	.	TRBJ2-5	CASSKLETQYF	TGTGCCAGCAGCAAGCTAGAGACCCAGTACTTC
.	TRBV2	.	TRBJ1-6	CASLEQGMRSPLHF	TGTGCCAGCCTCGAACAGGGAATGAGGTCACCCCTCCACTTT